These 17 T cell receptor beta chains were all obtained from the same sample, sequenced in a study of CD8+ T cells in alopecia areata. Noted treatment: oral pan-JAK inhibitor, 5-10 mg twice daily. cDNA serving as the sequencing template came from extracted, reverse transcribed RNA. Using immunoSEQ multiplex PCR, the repertoire was profiled, and TCRdb retains in-frame clones only, with some absent. This sample has about 190,000 clones, with approximately 60% found just once. The sample consisted of CD4+ T cells sorted from blood, taken at week 4, from a patient treated with tofacitinib. Every receptor here comes from a human donor with alopecia areata.

This clone was seen a handful of times. This chain links TRBV7-9 with TRBJ2-1; TRBD2 is a possible D gene (6 bases). Trimming took off 2 bases at V and 0 bases at J, with 14 bases between the two ends. CDR1 and CDR2 from the germline V gene are SEHNR and FQNEAQ (reference sequence). The CDR3 is 17 amino acids. CDR3 region: CASSLLSSVRSYNEQFF. The CDR3 DNA is TGTGCCAGCAGCTTACTCTCTAGCGTCCGCTCCTACAATGAGCAGTTCTTC.

This clone appeared a few times. The CDR3 DNA follows: TGTGCCAGCTCACCAAGGGACAGGGGAGGCGAGCAGTACTTC. Translating gives CASSPRDRGGEQYF. The chain couples TRBV18 to TRBJ2-7, with 10 bases matching TRBD1. This CDR3 spans 14 amino acids. The V and J ends lost 2 bases and 6 bases, in that order; junction bases with no gene match: 4. Germline CDR1 and CDR2: KGHSH and LQKENI.

The V call is TRBV30, the J call TRBJ2-5; TRBD1 matches 9 bases. The J call is uncertain, as TRBJ2-7 better fits the DNA end. The CDR3 runs 15 residues. Germline V gene sequence: CDR1 GTSNPN, CDR2 SVGIG (reference sequence). CDR3 residues: CAWSYTGTGFYEQYF. CDR3 DNA sequence: TGTGCCTGGAGTTACACCGGGACAGGGTTCTACGAGCAGTACTTC.

This clone was seen ten or more times. This chain links TRBV27 with TRBJ1-1; D may be TRBD1 (5 bases). V was trimmed by 1 base and J by 7 bases, leaving 16 bases between them. Per germline, CDR1 MNHEY and CDR2 SMNVEV (reference sequence). This CDR3 comprises 15 residues. This CDR3 is CASSLFRRDRSEAFF. The CDR3 DNA follows: TGTGCCAGCAGTTTATTTCGTCGGGACCGCAGTGAAGCTTTCTTT.

The V and J genes are TRBV10-3 and TRBJ2-1; D is possibly TRBD2 (6 bases). Germline CDR1 is ENHRY and CDR2 is SYGVKD. V was pared by 7 bases and J by 5 bases, with 12 bases between. The CDR3 consists of 13 residues. In DNA form, the CDR3 reads TGTGCCATCACTAGCGCCGCCGACAATGAGCAGTTCTTC. Amino acids: CAITSAADNEQFF.

The gene calls are TRBV5-1 and TRBJ1-1; 9 bases map to TRBD1. V dropped 10 bases and J dropped 5; count of bases not matched to a gene: 9. Germline-derived CDR1 and CDR2 are SGHRS and YFSETQ. This CDR3 has 13 amino acids. CDR3 residues: CASHGQGLTEAFF. The CDR3 nucleotides read TGCGCCTCTCACGGACAGGGGTTAACTGAAGCTTTCTTT.

The chain combines TRBV30 with TRBJ2-1; 14 nucleotides line up with TRBD2. The CDR3 runs to 15 residues. Germline V gives CDR1 GTSNPN, CDR2 SVGIG (reference sequence). The V and J ends lost 1 base and 10 bases, in that order; junction bases with no gene match: 6. CDR3 amino acids: CAWSAGLAGEGEQFF. CDR3 coding DNA: TGTGCCTGGAGTGCGGGACTAGCGGGAGAGGGGGAGCAGTTCTTC.

V and J are TRBV5-1 and TRBJ1-2; D is ambiguous. This CDR3 comprises 15 residues. V lost 0 bases and J 0 bases, leaving 9 bases between the germline ends. Germline V gene lookup returns CDR1 SGHRS and CDR2 YFSETQ. The CDR3 DNA reads as TGCGCCAGCAGCTTGGCAGGCAACTCTAACTATGGCTACACCTTC. The encoded protein is CASSLAGNSNYGYTF.

This clone has just one count. The chain has TRBV29-1 and TRBJ1-1; D is unresolved. The V and J ends lost 4 bases and 2 bases respectively, with 8 bases between them. This CDR3 comprises 12 residues. Looked up from germline, CDR1 is SQVTM and CDR2 is ANQGSEA. The DNA for the CDR3 is TGCAGCGTTGCACTAGGAAACACTGAAGCTTTCTTT. This gives the protein CSVALGNTEAFF. Based on the CDR3 plus reference TRBV29-1 and TRBJ1-1, the full variable domain is SAVISQKPSRDICQRGTSLTIQCQVDSQVTMMFWYRQQPGQSLTLIATANQGSEATYESGFVIDKFPISRPNLTFSTLTVSNMSPEDSSIYLCSVALGNTEAFFGQGTRLTVV.

The genes are TRBV30 and TRBJ1-1, with unresolved D. The CDR3 totals 13 residues. Trimming took 0 bases from V and 7 from J, leaving 12 bases between them. Germline lookup yields CDR1 GTSNPN and CDR2 SVGIG (reference sequence). This chain's CDR3 is CAWSVPGEYEAFF. In DNA form, the CDR3 reads TGTGCCTGGAGTGTACCCGGGGAGTATGAAGCTTTCTTT.

This chain uses TRBV28 with TRBJ2-1; D might be TRBD1 or TRBD2, each matching 5 bases. The V gene lost 2 bases and the J gene lost 9 bases, with 20 bases spanning the gap. This CDR3 spans 16 amino acids. The V gene's germline CDR1 is MDHEN and CDR2 SYDVKM. The CDR3 region has the DNA TGTGCCAGCAGTTTAACTAGGGGCAGGGCAAGGGGTGAGCAGTTCTTC. Translated: CASSLTRGRARGEQFF.

This clone was counted between two and nine times. V gene TRBV19 combines with J gene TRBJ1-2; D perhaps matches TRBD1 (6 bases). This CDR3 is built from 12 residues. The V gene lost 4 bases and the J gene lost 8 bases, with 11 bases spanning the gap. In germline, CDR1 is LNHDA, CDR2 SQIVND (reference sequence). DNA of the CDR3: TGTGCCAGTAGTACAACAGGGAAGGGCTACACCTTC. It is translated as CASSTTGKGYTF.

This clone was counted between two and nine times. The V gene is TRBV2, the J gene TRBJ1-1; no firm D call. CDR1 and CDR2 (germline): SNHLY, FYNNEI. The CDR3 sequence is 13 residues long. The CDR3 sequence: CARELPPSTEAFF. DNA for the CDR3: TGTGCTCGGGAACTACCTCCCAGCACTGAAGCTTTCTTT.

The chain links TRBV9 to TRBJ2-7, with TRBD2 matching 10 bases. The CDR3 is 14 residues long. The V and J ends lost 2 bases and 1 base, in that order; junction bases with no gene match: 0. The V gene's germline CDR1 is SGDLS and CDR2 YYNGEE. The CDR3 region is CASSVSGRSYEQYF. CDR3 in DNA: TGTGCCAGCAGCGTTAGCGGGAGGTCCTACGAGCAGTACTTC.

The chain has TRBV6-5 and TRBJ1-2; D remains ambiguous. With 2 bases removed from V and 4 bases from J, the gap between germline ends came to 11 bases. Germline CDR1 MNHEY, CDR2 SVGAGI. The CDR3 is 14 residues long. The CDR3 nucleotides are TGTGCCAGCAGTTACCGGCAGGATCGCTATGGCTACACCTTC. Its protein is CASSYRQDRYGYTF.

Concerning this clone itself: A read error may account for a junction end that differs from germline. The chain is built from TRBV11-2 and TRBJ2-3; 7 bases map to TRBD2. CDR3 length: 14 residues. Per the germline V gene, CDR1 is SGHAT and CDR2 is FQNNGV. CDR3 amino acids: CASSLDRGGGRAVF. CDR3 bases: TGTGCCAGCAGCTTAGATAGGGGCGGAGGGAGGGCCGTTTTT.

The rearrangement links TRBV19 to TRBJ1-5; D unclear. Trimming shortened V by 3 bases and J by 6 bases, and 9 bases separated the two germline ends. CDR1 and CDR2 from the germline V gene are LNHDA and SQIVND (reference sequence). CDR3 length: 13 amino acids. CDR3 loop: CASSMERAQPQHF. Written as DNA, the CDR3 is TGTGCCAGTAGTATGGAAAGGGCTCAGCCCCAGCATTTT.